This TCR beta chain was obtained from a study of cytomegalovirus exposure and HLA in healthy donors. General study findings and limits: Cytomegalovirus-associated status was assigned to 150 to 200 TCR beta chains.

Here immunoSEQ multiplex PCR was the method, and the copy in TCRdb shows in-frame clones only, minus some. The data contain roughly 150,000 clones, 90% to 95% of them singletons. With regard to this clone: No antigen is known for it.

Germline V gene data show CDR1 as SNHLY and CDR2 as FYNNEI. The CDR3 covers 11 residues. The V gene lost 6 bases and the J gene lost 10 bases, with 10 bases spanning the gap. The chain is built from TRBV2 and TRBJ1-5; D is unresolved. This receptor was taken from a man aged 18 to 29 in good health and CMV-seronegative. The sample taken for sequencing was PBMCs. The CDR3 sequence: CASSQPGPQHF. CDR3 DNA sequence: TGTGCCAGCAGCCAACCCGGTCCCCAGCATTTT.